The next 18 T cell receptor beta chains were all read from a single sample in a study of blood T cell repertoires in COVID-19. Libraries were prepared by immunoSEQ multiplex PCR; TCRdb keeps only in-frame clonotypes and omits some of them. The table includes about 14,000 clones, roughly 86% detected once. Sequenced material: peripheral blood. These receptors were taken from a human donor in a cohort sampled during active COVID-19.

This clone was counted a single time. The chain recombines TRBV6-6 with TRBJ1-5; D is unclear. CDR1 is MNHNY and CDR2 is SVGAGI in the germline V gene (reference sequence). There are 13 residues in the CDR3. Trimming stripped 6 bases from V and 6 bases from J, with 12 bases between. The DNA for the CDR3 is TGTGCCAGCAGCCCCAGTGTGGTTCAGCCCCAGCATTTT. Encoded protein: CASSPSVVQPQHF.

The rearrangement uses TRBV19 and TRBJ1-6, with a weak D call TRBD1 (6 bases). The CDR3 sequence is 13 residues long. V was shortened by 6 bases and J by 10 bases, with 13 bases between the two germline ends. Germline lookup yields CDR1 LNHDA and CDR2 SQIVND (reference sequence). The CDR3: CASSVAGDSPLHF. CDR3 in DNA: TGTGCCAGTAGCGTCGCAGGGGACTCACCCCTCCACTTT.

V gene TRBV5-4 combines with J gene TRBJ2-1, with 10 nucleotides matching TRBD1. Germline V gene sequence: CDR1 SGHNT, CDR2 YYREEE (reference sequence). The CDR3 is made up of 15 amino acids. V lost 0 bases to trimming and J lost 3 bases; unmatched junction nucleotides: 0. As DNA, the CDR3 is TGTGCCAGCAGCTTGGGGGACAGGGGCTACAATGAGCAGTTCTTC. Translation: CASSLGDRGYNEQFF.

This chain joins TRBV28 and TRBJ1-2; maybe TRBD1 (6 bases). Looked up from germline, CDR1 is MDHEN and CDR2 is SYDVKM. The CDR3 runs 12 residues. Trimming stripped 7 bases from V and 0 bases from J, with 6 bases between. The CDR3 coding sequence is TGTGCCAGCAACAGGGCTAACTATGGCTACACCTTC. Translating it yields CASNRANYGYTF.

V gene TRBV6-5 combines with J gene TRBJ2-1, with D unresolved. This CDR3 has 13 amino acids. Trimming took 0 bases from V and 7 from J, leaving 7 bases between them. Germline CDR1 reads MNHEY; CDR2 reads SVGAGI. In DNA, the CDR3 is TGTGCCAGCAGTTACTCTCGGTGGAATGAGCAGTTCTTC. It translates to CASSYSRWNEQFF.

The CDR3 bases are TGTGCCAGCTTATGGGGGGGCGAATCCTACGAGCAGTACTTC. Its translation: CASLWGGESYEQYF. This sequence joins TRBV6-5 and TRBJ2-7; D might be TRBD2 (7 bases). CDR1 is MNHEY, CDR2 SVGAGI, per germline. CDR3 size: 14 residues. Trimming left V 8 bases short and J 1 base short, with 15 bases between.

CDR3 bases: TGCGCCAGCAGCTTGGCCCCTCAGCGGGGAATCACTGAAGCTTTCTTT. It yields the protein CASSLAPQRGITEAFF. The chain is built from TRBV5-1 and TRBJ1-1; D remains ambiguous. Germline V gene sequence: CDR1 SGHRS, CDR2 YFSETQ. Trimming pared 0 bases from V and 4 bases from J, leaving 16 bases between. There are 16 residues in the CDR3.

V and J are TRBV6-1 and TRBJ2-2; D is unclear. Trimming cost V 1 base and J 4 bases, with 7 bases left between them. The length of the CDR3 is 14 residues. The germline V gene encodes CDR1 MNHNS and CDR2 SASEGT. The chain's CDR3 is CASSEVEVTGELFF. The CDR3 nucleotides read TGTGCCAGCAGTGAAGTTGAGGTCACCGGGGAGCTGTTTTTT.

This clone has only a few counts. V gene TRBV11-2 combines with J gene TRBJ1-6; D might be TRBD1 (6 bases). The CDR3 totals 17 residues. From germline, CDR1 is SGHAT and CDR2 FQNNGV. V lost 1 base, J lost 9 bases, and 19 bases lay in between. The CDR3 spells CASSLGLAGAQGSPLHF. The CDR3 coding sequence is TGTGCCAGCAGCTTAGGTCTCGCAGGGGCTCAAGGTTCACCCCTCCACTTT.

This sequence joins TRBV5-6 and TRBJ1-3; 9 bases line up with TRBD1. Germline V lookup: CDR1 SGHDT, CDR2 YYEEEE. The CDR3 consists of 16 residues. Trimming took 2 bases from V and 5 from J; bases not matched to a gene: 8. CDR3 region: CASSFFFGTGRNTIYF. The CDR3 DNA is TGTGCCAGCAGCTTTTTTTTCGGGACAGGGAGAAACACCATATATTTT.

V and J are TRBV5-6 and TRBJ2-5; no clear D. Germline CDR1 is SGHDT and CDR2 is YYEEEE. V lost 4 bases to trimming and J lost 5 bases, with 21 bases between them. The CDR3 spans 16 residues. The CDR3 nucleotides are TGTGCCAGCAGCCCACCCCGCTTGACGGCGCGGGAGACCCAGTACTTC. This codes for CASSPPRLTARETQYF.

This clone showed up just a few times. This rearrangement joins TRBV4-1 to TRBJ2-3, with 7 positions matching TRBD2. The V and J ends lost 1 base and 3 bases, in that order; junction bases with no gene match: 10. CDR3 length equals 17 residues. Germline CDR1 is MGHRA and CDR2 is YSYEKL. For the CDR3, the DNA is TGCGCCAGCAGCCAAGGAACGGAAGCGGGAAGGACAGATACGCAGTATTTT. Translation gives CASSQGTEAGRTDTQYF.

The chain links TRBV7-3 to TRBJ2-4; D is uncertain. The CDR3 loop spans 13 amino acids. Germline CDR1 SGHTA, CDR2 FQGTGA. The germline V and J ends were trimmed by 1 base and 8 bases, with 9 bases remaining between them. The chain's CDR3 is CASSLSLPDIQYF. For the CDR3, the DNA is TGTGCCAGCAGCTTAAGTCTGCCGGACATTCAGTACTTC. The full variable domain, its missing parts supplied by reference TRBV7-3 and TRBJ2-4, is GAGVSQTPSNKVTEKGKYVELRCDPISGHTALYWYRQSLGQGPEFLIYFQGTGAADDSGLPNDRFFAVRPEGSVSTLKIQRTERGDSAVYLCASSLSLPDIQYFGAGTRLSVL.

The CDR3 is CASSPSQRGKDTQYF. In DNA form, the CDR3 reads TGTGCCAGCAGCCCAAGCCAGCGGGGTAAAGATACGCAGTATTTT. This sequence joins TRBV7-9 and TRBJ2-3; 7 bases line up with TRBD2. The germline V gene has CDR1 SEHNR and CDR2 FQNEAQ (reference sequence). Trimming removed 5 bases from V and 5 bases from J; junction bases left unmatched: 10. The CDR3 is 15 residues long.

This sequence joins TRBV18 and TRBJ1-1; a weak D match, TRBD1 (5 bases). CDR1 and CDR2 from the germline V gene are KGHSH and LQKENI. Trimming took 1 base from V and 3 from J, leaving 15 bases between them. The CDR3 runs to 16 residues. In nucleotides, the CDR3 is TGTGCCAGCTCACCACGACAGACCACGGGTGACACTGAAGCTTTCTTT. Residues: CASSPRQTTGDTEAFF.

The V and J genes are TRBV30 and TRBJ1-2; 11 positions agree with TRBD1. The CDR3 spans 11 residues. Looked up from germline, CDR1 is GTSNPN and CDR2 is SVGIG (reference sequence). V lost 5 bases to trimming and J lost 13 bases; unmatched junction nucleotides: 6. CDR3 in DNA: TGTGCCTGGCTCGGGACAGGGGGTTTCACCTTC. As protein: CAWLGTGGFTF.

This chain uses TRBV30 with TRBJ1-1; D unclear. The CDR3 is 12 residues long. Trimming pared 3 bases from V and 7 bases from J, leaving 12 bases between. Germline values: CDR1 GTSNPN, CDR2 SVGIG (reference sequence). The CDR3 bases are TGTGCCTGGAGCCGGGGAGGGATTGAAGCTTTCTTT. Protein: CAWSRGGIEAFF.

The sample holds a few counts of this clone. V and J are TRBV28 and TRBJ2-5, with 8 bases identical to TRBD2. Germline V lookup: CDR1 MDHEN, CDR2 SYDVKM. This CDR3 is 15 amino acids long. V lost 7 bases and J lost 6; bases outside the gene matches: 13. Here the CDR3 reads CASNFERELIKTQYF. Written as DNA, the CDR3 is TGTGCCAGCAACTTCGAGCGGGAGCTGATAAAGACCCAGTACTTC.